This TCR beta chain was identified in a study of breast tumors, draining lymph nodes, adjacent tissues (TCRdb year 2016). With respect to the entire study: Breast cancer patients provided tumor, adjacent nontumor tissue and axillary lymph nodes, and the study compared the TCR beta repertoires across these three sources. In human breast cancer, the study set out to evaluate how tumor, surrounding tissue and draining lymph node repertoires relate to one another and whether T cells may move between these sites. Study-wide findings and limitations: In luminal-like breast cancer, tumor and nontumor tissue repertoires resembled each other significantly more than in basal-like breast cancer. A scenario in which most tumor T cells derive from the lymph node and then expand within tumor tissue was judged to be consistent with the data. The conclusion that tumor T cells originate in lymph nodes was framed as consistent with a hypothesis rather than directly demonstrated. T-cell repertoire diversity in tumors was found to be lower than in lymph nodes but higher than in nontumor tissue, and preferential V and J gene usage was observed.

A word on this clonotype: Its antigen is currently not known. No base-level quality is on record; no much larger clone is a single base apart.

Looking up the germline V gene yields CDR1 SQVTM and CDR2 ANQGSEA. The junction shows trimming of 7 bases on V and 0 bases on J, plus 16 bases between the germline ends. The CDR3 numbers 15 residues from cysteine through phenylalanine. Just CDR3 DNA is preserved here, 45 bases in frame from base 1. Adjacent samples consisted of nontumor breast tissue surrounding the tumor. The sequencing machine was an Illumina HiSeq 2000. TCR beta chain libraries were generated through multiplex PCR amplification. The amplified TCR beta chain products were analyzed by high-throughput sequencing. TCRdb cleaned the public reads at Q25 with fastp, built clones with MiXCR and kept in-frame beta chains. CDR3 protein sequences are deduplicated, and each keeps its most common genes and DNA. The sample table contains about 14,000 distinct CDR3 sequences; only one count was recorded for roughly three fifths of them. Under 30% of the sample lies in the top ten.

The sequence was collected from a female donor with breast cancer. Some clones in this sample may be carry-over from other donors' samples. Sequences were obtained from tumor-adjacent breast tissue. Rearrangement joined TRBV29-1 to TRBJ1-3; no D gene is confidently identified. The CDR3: CSASGVQASGNTIYF. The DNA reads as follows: TGCAGCGCCAGCGGTGTTCAGGCCTCTGGAAACACCATATATTTT. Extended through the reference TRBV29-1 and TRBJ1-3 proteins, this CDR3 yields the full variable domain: SAVISQKPSRDICQRGTSLTIQCQVDSQVTMMFWYRQQPGQSLTLIATANQGSEATYESGFVIDKFPISRPNLTFSTLTVSNMSPEDSSIYLCSASGVQASGNTIYFGEGSWLTVV.